What follows are 32 T cell receptor beta chains derived from one specimen sequenced in a study of shared clonotypes between healthy human individuals. Assay: immunoSEQ multiplex PCR; the TCRdb copy retains only in-frame clones and omits some. The sample consists of roughly 1 million clones, 78% of them appearing once. The sequencing sample was made of memory CD4+ T cells from PBMCs. The subset: CD45RA-negative fraction. The receptors here all came from a man between 18 and 35 years old in good health. Some clones in this sample may be carry-over from other donors' samples.

This chain uses TRBV28 with TRBJ2-1; weak D call: TRBD2 (6 bases). CDR1 and CDR2 from the germline V gene are MDHEN and SYDVKM. This CDR3 is 15 amino acids long. Trimming took 5 bases from V and 5 from J, leaving 16 bases between them. CDR3 in DNA: TGTGCCAGCAGTGCCTCGGCCGGACTAAACAATGAGCAGTTCTTC. It encodes CASSASAGLNNEQFF.

This clone has only one observation. The V call is TRBV6-5, the J call TRBJ2-1, with 10 nucleotides matching TRBD2. The germline gives CDR1 MNHEY, CDR2 SVGAGI. The CDR3 has 15 amino acids. V gave up 5 bases and J gave up 4 bases; unmatched junction bases: 5. CDR3 sequence (DNA): TGTGCCAGCAGTCTAGCGGGAGCCCGGTACAATGAGCAGTTCTTC. Translating gives CASSLAGARYNEQFF.

This clone was counted only a few times. The rearrangement joins TRBV18 to TRBJ1-1; 10 positions agree with TRBD1. Germline CDR1 reads KGHSH; CDR2 reads LQKENI. The V and J ends lost 0 bases and 5 bases, in that order; junction bases with no gene match: 0. This CDR3 is built from 14 residues. CDR3 loop: CASSPPGQGTEAFF. The DNA of the CDR3 is TGTGCCAGCTCACCACCGGGACAGGGGACTGAAGCTTTCTTT.

This chain uses TRBV7-9 with TRBJ2-7; 7 nucleotides line up with TRBD1. The CDR3 has 15 residues. V lost 6 bases to trimming and J lost 0 bases; unmatched junction nucleotides: 8. Germline CDR1 reads SEHNR; CDR2 reads FQNEAQ (reference sequence). CDR3 in DNA: TGTGCCAGCAGTGTACAGGGGACCCTCTCCTACGAGCAGTACTTC. Amino acid sequence: CASSVQGTLSYEQYF.

This clone was seen ten or more times. The gene calls are TRBV4-1 and TRBJ2-7, with 15 bases matching TRBD2. Germline lookup yields CDR1 MGHRA and CDR2 YSYEKL. The CDR3 loop spans 17 amino acids. V dropped 2 bases and J dropped 7; count of bases not matched to a gene: 9. CDR3 sequence reads: CASSQLPGLAGGLEQYF. DNA for the CDR3: TGCGCCAGCAGCCAACTACCGGGACTAGCGGGGGGTCTGGAGCAGTACTTC.

In its sample, this clone was seen once. The chain joins TRBV5-6 to TRBJ2-5; possible D gene TRBD1, 6 bases. The germline CDR1 and CDR2 sequences are SGHDT and YYEEEE. V was shortened by 0 bases and J by 7 bases, with 19 bases between the two germline ends. The CDR3 length is 16 residues. The CDR3 region has the DNA TGTGCCAGCAGCTTGGATCCTACAGGGTTTAGTGGGACCCAGTACTTC. It specifies CASSLDPTGFSGTQYF.

This chain uses TRBV28 with TRBJ1-3, with 9 nucleotides matching TRBD1. Trimming removed 5 bases from V and 0 bases from J; junction bases left unmatched: 5. Per germline, CDR1 MDHEN and CDR2 SYDVKM. The CDR3 has 16 residues. DNA for the CDR3: TGTGCCAGCAGTAACAGGGGGCACATCTCTGGAAACACCATATATTTT. Encoded protein: CASSNRGHISGNTIYF.

The rearrangement uses TRBV7-3 and TRBJ2-7; D possibly uses TRBD1 or TRBD2 (5 bases each). Germline V gene lookup returns CDR1 SGHTA and CDR2 FQGTGA. This CDR3 has 16 residues. Trimming left V 3 bases short and J 5 bases short, with 20 bases between. CDR3 sequence: CASSFSGTQKGDEQYF. CDR3 coding DNA: TGTGCCAGCAGCTTTTCCGGGACCCAAAAGGGCGACGAGCAGTACTTC.

This chain links TRBV4-1 with TRBJ2-1; TRBD2 agrees at 11 bases. Looked up from germline, CDR1 is MGHRA and CDR2 is YSYEKL. Trimming took 0 bases from V and 10 from J; bases not matched to a gene: 8. The CDR3 loop spans 16 amino acids. The CDR3 region is CASSQEGTRLAGEQFF. CDR3 bases: TGCGCCAGCAGCCAAGAGGGCACTCGACTAGCGGGAGAGCAGTTCTTC.

This sequence joins TRBV27 and TRBJ1-5; tentatively, D is TRBD1 (5 bases). Per germline, CDR1 MNHEY and CDR2 SMNVEV (reference sequence). Trimming took off 6 bases at V and 3 bases at J, with 15 bases between the two ends. The length of the CDR3 is 15 residues. The CDR3 region has the DNA TGTGCCAGCAGAACGGGACCGGGGACCAATCAGCCCCAGCATTTT. Its translation: CASRTGPGTNQPQHF.

This clone was seen a single time. The chain couples TRBV30 to TRBJ2-6; D is unresolved. Germline loops: CDR1 GTSNPN, CDR2 SVGIG (reference sequence). With 4 bases removed from V and 7 bases from J, the gap between germline ends came to 8 bases. The CDR3 sequence is 12 residues long. CDR3 coding DNA: TGTGCCTGGACGTCTCGAGCCAACGTCCTGACTTTC. This codes for CAWTSRANVLTF.

This chain uses TRBV9 with TRBJ2-5; D unresolved. The CDR3 covers 12 residues. V was trimmed by 3 bases and J by 7 bases, leaving 10 bases between them. In germline, CDR1 is SGDLS, CDR2 YYNGEE. The CDR3, as DNA: TGTGCCAGCAGCGAGGGCTTGGGGACCCAGTACTTC. It yields the protein CASSEGLGTQYF.

This chain connects TRBV21-1 to TRBJ1-1; the DNA was not used to check the table's D call, TRBD1. TRBV21-1 is a pseudogene. This CDR3 is built from 13 residues. The CDR3 loop is CASSDRVDTEAFF. DNA for the CDR3: TGTGCCAGCAGCGACAGGGTGGACACTGAAGCTTTCTTT.

The chain couples TRBV19 to TRBJ1-1; no clear D gene. This CDR3 comprises 16 residues. With 1 base removed from V and 3 bases from J, the gap between germline ends came to 15 bases. Germline loops: CDR1 LNHDA, CDR2 SQIVND (reference sequence). CDR3 sequence reads: CASSIVYAGTDTEAFF. In DNA form, the CDR3 reads TGTGCCAGTAGTATAGTCTACGCTGGAACGGACACTGAAGCTTTCTTT.

The chain recombines TRBV5-1 with TRBJ2-7; 12 positions match TRBD2. CDR3 length: 16 residues. V lost 4 bases, J lost 5 bases, and 10 bases stayed unmatched. Germline CDR1 reads SGHRS; CDR2 reads YFSETQ. CDR3 in amino acids: CASSQRLAGAWNEQYF. CDR3 nucleotides: TGCGCCAGCAGCCAGCGACTAGCGGGAGCCTGGAACGAGCAGTACTTC. Full variable domain (remainder filled in from reference TRBV5-1 and TRBJ2-7): KAGVTQTPRYLIKTRGQQVTLSCSPISGHRSVSWYQQTPGQGLQFLFEYFSETQRNKGNFPGRFSGRQFSNSRSEMNVSTLELGDSALYLCASSQRLAGAWNEQYFGPGTRLTVT.

At least ten counts were recorded for this clone. V and J are TRBV28 and TRBJ2-2; D gene unclear. Trimming removed 7 bases from V and 8 bases from J, with 11 bases in between. CDR3 length: 12 amino acids. CDR1 is MDHEN and CDR2 is SYDVKM in the germline V gene. The chain's CDR3 is CASTGFWGELFF. In nucleotides, the CDR3 is TGTGCCAGCACCGGGTTTTGGGGGGAGCTGTTTTTT.

The rearrangement joins TRBV2 to TRBJ2-3; tentative D call: TRBD2 (6 bases). This CDR3 comprises 14 residues. CDR1 and CDR2 from the germline V gene are SNHLY and FYNNEI. The V gene lost 6 bases and the J gene lost 5 bases, with 15 bases spanning the gap. CDR3 DNA: TGTGCCAGCAGGAAGGGGACGGGGGAAGATACGCAGTATTTT. It translates to CASRKGTGEDTQYF.

Of note for this clone: A much bigger clone sits one base away, suggesting this may be a read error. The sample contains more than one DNA sequence encoding this CDR3. The V and J genes are TRBV29-1 and TRBJ2-1, with D unresolved. With 7 bases removed from V and 0 bases from J, the gap between germline ends came to 1 base. CDR1 and CDR2 from the germline V gene are SQVTM and ANQGSEA. There are 10 residues in the CDR3. The CDR3 DNA reads TGCAGCGCCTCCTACAATGAGCAGTTCTTC. Its translation: CSASYNEQFF.

The V call is TRBV25-1, the J call TRBJ2-1, with D perhaps given as TRBD1 or TRBD2 (5 bases each). V was cut by 1 base and J by 4 bases, with 14 bases left in between. Germline loops: CDR1 MGHDK, CDR2 SYGVNS. This CDR3 has 16 residues. The chain's CDR3 is CASSEWGGGSYNEQFF. The CDR3 nucleotides are TGTGCCAGCAGTGAATGGGGCGGCGGGTCTTACAATGAGCAGTTCTTC.

The chain carries TRBV29-1 and TRBJ2-7; 10 nucleotides line up with TRBD1. The V and J ends lost 4 bases and 2 bases, in that order; junction bases with no gene match: 5. The CDR3 runs 14 residues. Germline lookup yields CDR1 SQVTM and CDR2 ANQGSEA. The CDR3: CSVVGDRGTYEQYF. As DNA, the CDR3 is TGCAGCGTTGTGGGGGACAGGGGTACCTACGAGCAGTACTTC.

As for this clone: The sample holds other DNA sequences that translate to the same CDR3. This chain uses TRBV6-1 with TRBJ1-5; possible D gene TRBD1, 5 bases. The CDR3 has 13 residues. The V end was cut by 1 base, the J end by 7 bases, with 8 bases between. Per the germline V gene, CDR1 is MNHNS and CDR2 is SASEGT. This chain's CDR3 is CASSEGDRQPQHF. DNA for the CDR3: TGTGCCAGCAGTGAAGGGGACCGACAGCCCCAGCATTTT.

V is TRBV27 and J is TRBJ1-1; D might be TRBD1 (5 bases). The germline V gene has CDR1 MNHEY and CDR2 SMNVEV (reference sequence). The CDR3 runs 14 residues. Trimming shortened V by 7 bases and J by 1 base, and 13 bases separated the two germline ends. The CDR3 protein is CASILRQGNTEAFF. In nucleotides, the CDR3 is TGTGCCAGCATCCTACGCCAGGGGAACACTGAAGCTTTCTTT.

This rearrangement joins TRBV2 to TRBJ2-1; 9 nucleotides match TRBD2. This CDR3 region has 14 residues. Germline V gene data show CDR1 as SNHLY and CDR2 as FYNNEI. With 1 base clipped from V and 7 bases from J, the junction kept 2 bases outside the gene matches. Here the CDR3 DNA reads TGTGCCAGCAGTGAAGGGACTAGCGTAAATGAGCAGTTCTTC. Translation gives CASSEGTSVNEQFF.

The J gene is TRBJ1-3, the V gene TRBV11-2; TRBD1 matches at 7 bases. V shed 3 bases, J shed 5 bases, and the junction held 7 bases outside the gene matches. Germline CDR1 is SGHAT and CDR2 is FQNNGV. This CDR3 spans 15 amino acids. CDR3 nucleotide sequence: TGTGCCAGCAGCTTCCTGGGACAGCACCGAAACACCATATATTTT. This codes for CASSFLGQHRNTIYF.

CDR3: CASSQPVLGAGGYTF. CDR3 coding DNA: TGCGCCAGCAGCCAACCTGTTTTGGGGGCGGGAGGCTACACCTTC. The genes are TRBV4-1 and TRBJ1-2; D is perhaps TRBD1 (6 bases). The germline gives CDR1 MGHRA, CDR2 YSYEKL. The V end lost 2 bases, the J end lost 8 bases, and 18 bases lay between the germline ends. The CDR3 runs to 15 residues.

Comments on this clone: This CDR3 is also generated by other DNA sequences in the sample. The chain couples TRBV30 to TRBJ2-2; D unclear. V lost 5 bases and J lost 6, with 13 bases in between. CDR1 GTSNPN and CDR2 SVGIG come from the germline V gene (reference sequence). CDR3 length equals 13 residues. CDR3 residues: CAWGRRVAGELFF. The DNA of the CDR3 is TGTGCCTGGGGGCGGCGAGTGGCCGGGGAGCTGTTTTTT.

The chain recombines TRBV14 with TRBJ2-5; 13 bases are shared with TRBD2. The CDR3 consists of 17 residues. Germline V lookup: CDR1 SGHDN, CDR2 FVKESK. The V segment lost 1 base and the J segment 1 base; nucleotides outside the gene matches: 3. The CDR3 coding sequence is TGTGCCAGCAGCCAAGTTGGGACTAGCGGGATCCAAGAGACCCAGTACTTC. Its translation is CASSQVGTSGIQETQYF. The full variable domain, its missing parts supplied by reference TRBV14 and TRBJ2-5, is EAGVTQFPSHSVIEKGQTVTLRCDPISGHDNLYWYRRVMGKEIKFLLHFVKESKQDESGMPNNRFLAERTGGTYSTLKVQPAELEDSGVYFCASSQVGTSGIQETQYFGPGTRLLVL.

The chain joins TRBV18 to TRBJ2-3; no clear D. Germline V gives CDR1 KGHSH, CDR2 LQKENI. The CDR3 is 15 amino acids. V lost 3 bases and J 2 bases, leaving 12 bases between the germline ends. Here the CDR3 DNA reads TGTGCCAGCTCACCTCGCTTGCAGTTCACAGATACGCAGTATTTT. Residues: CASSPRLQFTDTQYF.

The genes are TRBV6-1 and TRBJ2-1; 8 bases map to TRBD2. The CDR3 is 19 residues long. The V gene end was trimmed by 2 bases and the J gene end by 7 bases; junction bases not matched to a gene: 19. Germline-derived CDR1 and CDR2 are MNHNS and SASEGT. CDR3 loop: CASSEKTIGLAKPRNEQFF. In DNA, the CDR3 is TGTGCCAGCAGTGAAAAGACTATAGGACTAGCCAAGCCGCGGAATGAGCAGTTCTTC.

Written as DNA, the CDR3 is TGTGCCAGCACCATCTATGGGCGTCAAGATACGCAGTATTTT. Residues: CASTIYGRQDTQYF. The chain recombines TRBV28 with TRBJ2-3; D remains unclear. Looked up from germline, CDR1 is MDHEN and CDR2 is SYDVKM. Trimming cost V 7 bases and J 5 bases, with 16 bases left between them. The CDR3 contains 14 residues.

J is TRBJ2-1 and V is TRBV13; 14 nucleotides match TRBD2. Germline-derived CDR1 and CDR2 are PRHDT and FYEKMQ (reference sequence). CDR3 length equals 17 residues. V lost 5 bases and J lost 12; bases outside the gene matches: 15. The CDR3 sequence: CASSPRHQGLAGAGQFF. DNA of the CDR3: TGTGCCAGCAGCCCGCGACATCAGGGACTAGCGGGAGCGGGGCAGTTCTTC.

V is TRBV19 and J is TRBJ2-3; TRBD1 aligns across 7 bases. The CDR3 is 17 amino acids. The germline gives CDR1 LNHDA, CDR2 SQIVND (reference sequence). The trim removed 6 bases at V and 3 bases at J, leaving 15 bases unmatched. The CDR3 DNA follows: TGTGCCAGTAGCCACAGGGGTTCGAGCTCCGGGACAGATACGCAGTATTTT. Translating gives CASSHRGSSSGTDTQYF. Filled out from reference TRBV19 and TRBJ2-3, the complete variable domain reads DGGITQSPKYLFRKEGQNVTLSCEQNLNHDAMYWYRQDPGQGLRLIYYSQIVNDFQKGDIAEGYSVSREKKESFPLTVTSAQKNPTAFYLCASSHRGSSSGTDTQYFGPGTRLTVL.